Listed below are T cell receptor beta chains from one sample, sequenced in a study of blood T cells in healthy people across ages. In TCRdb, the 5' RACE reads were re-called with MiXCR into one record per CDR3 protein. The sample has approximately 800,000 distinct CDR3 sequences; 55% to 65% are singletons. The sample comprised blood. These receptors were taken from a man younger than 45 in good health. Both conserved end residues are part of each CDR3. Fields, in order: D gene, V gene, clone size, J gene, CDR3 DNA, CDR3 protein. A D gene is named only where the DNA matches it firmly. Where a row states a size, it is once, few, many or the class of an expanded clone; other rows omit it.

>-|TRBV12-3/TRBV12-4|-|TRBJ2-7
TGTGCCAGCAGTCTGGACTTTGCCTCCTACGAGCAGTACTTC
CASSLDFASYEQYF
>TRBD2|TRBV7-2|-|TRBJ2-1
TGTGCCAGCAGGCGAAGGCTAGCGGGGAACAATGAGCAGTTCTTC
CASRRRLAGNNEQFF
>-|TRBV7-9|once|TRBJ2-7
TGTGCCAGCACACGGACGACCTCCTACGAGCAGTACTTC
CASTRTTSYEQYF
>-|TRBV6-1|-|TRBJ1-2
TGTGCCAGCAGTGAACGGCGTCGGGGGCATGGCTACACCTTC
CASSERRRGHGYTF
>-|TRBV14|-|TRBJ2-1
TGTGCCACCAGCCAACTAGCTCAACCATTCGGGCATGAGCAGTTCTTC
CATSQLAQPFGHEQFF
>-|TRBV6-5|-|TRBJ2-7
TGTGCCAGCAGTTACGGGCAGGGATCCGACGAGCAGTACTTC
CASSYGQGSDEQYF
>-|TRBV2|-|TRBJ1-5
TGTGCCAGCAGTGTAACAGGGTTAGAGCAGCCCCAGCATTTT
CASSVTGLEQPQHF
>TRBD2|TRBV5-1|few|TRBJ2-1
TGCGCCAGCAGACAAACTAGCGGGGGTGACCATGAGCAGTTCTTC
CASRQTSGGDHEQFF
>-|TRBV6-2/TRBV6-3|few|TRBJ1-2
TGTGCCAGCAGTTATGGTCCGACCTCCAACTATGGCTACACCTTC
CASSYGPTSNYGYTF
>-|TRBV12-3/TRBV12-4|-|TRBJ2-1
TGTGCCAGCAGTTTGGGCGGTGGGGAGACCCAGTTCTTC
CASSLGGGETQFF
>-|TRBV29-1|few|TRBJ1-4
TGCAGCACCGGAACCAGTGGGAATGAAAAACTGTTTTTT
CSTGTSGNEKLFF
>-|TRBV28|-|TRBJ2-3
TGTGCCAGCAGTTTATGGGACTCCACAGATACGCAGTATTTT
CASSLWDSTDTQYF
>TRBD1|TRBV11-2|-|TRBJ2-3
TGTGCCAGCAGCTTTAGCCGGGACAGGGGGTGGTTCGAGACAGATACGCAGTATTTT
CASSFSRDRGWFETDTQYF
>-|TRBV2|-|TRBJ2-7
TGTGCCAGCAAACTCGGGGTAGCCCGCGGCTACGAGCAGTACTTC
CASKLGVARGYEQYF
>-|TRBV25-1|-|TRBJ2-3
TGTGCCAGCAGTGAATATCATACGGCAGAGACGCAGTATTTT
CASSEYHTAETQYF
>TRBD2|TRBV10-3|few|TRBJ2-1
TGTGCCATCGGGTCGAGCGGGACTAGCGGGGGAAACTACAATGAGCAGTTCTTC
CAIGSSGTSGGNYNEQFF
>TRBD1|TRBV7-2|-|TRBJ2-1
TGTGCCAGCAGCTTAGGGTGGACAGGGAAATTCATTGAGCAGTTCTTC
CASSLGWTGKFIEQFF
>TRBD1|TRBV7-3|-|TRBJ2-1
TGTGCCAGCAGCTCCTGGACAGGGTCCTACAATGAGCAGTTCTTC
CASSSWTGSYNEQFF
>-|TRBV12-5|-|TRBJ1-2
TGTGCTAGTGGTTTGATGGGGGGCGCAATCTATGGCTACACCTTC
CASGLMGGAIYGYTF
>-|TRBV12-3/TRBV12-4|-|TRBJ2-1
TGTGCCAGCAGGAGACAGTCCTACAATGAGCAGTTCTTC
CASRRQSYNEQFF
>-|TRBV5-6|-|TRBJ2-7
TGTGCCAGCAGCTCTCCGGACTCCCCCTACGAGCAGTACTTC
CASSSPDSPYEQYF
>-|TRBV7-2|-|TRBJ2-6
TGTGCCAGCAGCTCACAGTCGCCCGGGAGTGGGGCCAACGTCCTGACTTTC
CASSSQSPGSGANVLTF
>-|TRBV5-4|-|TRBJ1-1
TGTGCCAGCAGTTTGCGGGGGCCGAACACTGAAGCTTTCTTT
CASSLRGPNTEAFF
>-|TRBV7-9|few|TRBJ2-1
TGTGCCAGCCGCACTGCCGGGGGCGCGGACAATGAGCAGTTCTTC
CASRTAGGADNEQFF
>TRBD1|TRBV19|-|TRBJ2-7
TGTGCCAGTAGCCCGACAGGGGTTAACGAGCAGTACTTC
CASSPTGVNEQYF
>TRBD1|TRBV27|-|TRBJ1-5
TGTGCCAGCAGTCCTCAGGGGGCGAGCAGTAATCAGCCCCAGCATTTT
CASSPQGASSNQPQHF
>-|TRBV9|few|TRBJ2-5
TGTGCCAGCAGCGTAGCTTCAGCCAGGCTAGGGACCCAGTACTTC
CASSVASARLGTQYF
>-|TRBV4-3|-|TRBJ2-3
TGCGCCAGCAGCCAAGACGGGACTCTCAACACAGATACGCAGTATTTT
CASSQDGTLNTDTQYF
>-|TRBV6-1|-|TRBJ1-1
TGTGCCAGCAGTGAGAGGGCAATTGAAGCTTTCTTT
CASSERAIEAFF
>-|TRBV29-1|-|TRBJ2-7
TGCAGCGTTAAGAGTGGAATGAGCTCCTACGAGCAGTACTTC
CSVKSGMSSYEQYF
>-|TRBV11-3|many|TRBJ2-3
TGTGCCAGCAGCTTGGCTAGCTCACCAGATACGCAGTATTTT
CASSLASSPDTQYF
>-|TRBV28|few|TRBJ2-7
TGTGCCAGCTGCTCGGCTTACGAGCAGTACTTC
CASCSAYEQYF
>-|TRBV2|-|TRBJ2-6
TGTGCCAGGGCACAGGCTATCTCTGGGGCCAACGTCCTGACTTTC
CARAQAISGANVLTF
>-|TRBV4-2|-|TRBJ2-3
TGTGCCAGCAGCCAAGAAGGCTACCCAGATACGCAGTATTTT
CASSQEGYPDTQYF
>TRBD2|TRBV12-3/TRBV12-4|many|TRBJ2-3
TGTGCCAGCAGCCTCCTCGGGAGGACTAGCACAGATACGCAGTATTTT
CASSLLGRTSTDTQYF
>TRBD2|TRBV24-1|once|TRBJ2-3
TGTGCCACCAGTGACCGGACTAGCGGGGGGAGATCTTGGGATACGCAGTATTTT
CATSDRTSGGRSWDTQYF
>-|TRBV6-2/TRBV6-3|-|TRBJ2-1
TGTGCCAGCAGTTACGTGGGGACTGAGTTCTTC
CASSYVGTEFF
>-|TRBV4-3|-|TRBJ2-5
TGCGCCAGTAGCCGGACCGGGGGCCTTAAAGAGACCCAGTACTTC
CASSRTGGLKETQYF
>-|TRBV9|-|TRBJ1-2
TGTGCCAGCAGTGCTAGGCAGGGATATGATGGCTACACCTTC
CASSARQGYDGYTF
>-|TRBV5-8|-|TRBJ2-5
TGTGCCAGCAGCTTGGCCGTGCGGGGGCTCTCGGAAGAGACCCAGTACTTC
CASSLAVRGLSEETQYF
>TRBD2|TRBV2|once|TRBJ2-1
TGTGCCAGCAGTGAAGACGGGCGGGGGGCGGGTGAGCAGTTCTTC
CASSEDGRGAGEQFF
>-|TRBV5-1|few|TRBJ2-1
TGCGCCAGCAGCTTGGCCGCAGGGTACTACAATGAGCAGTTCTTC
CASSLAAGYYNEQFF
>TRBD1|TRBV7-3|-|TRBJ2-7
TGTGCCAGCAGCCAACCACCGGGACAGTGGTACTACGAGCAGTACTTC
CASSQPPGQWYYEQYF
>TRBD2|TRBV7-2|-|TRBJ2-5
TGTGCCAGCAGCTTAGCCCTAGCGGGGGGTCTGTACCAAGAGACCCAGTACTTC
CASSLALAGGLYQETQYF
>TRBD1|TRBV27|-|TRBJ1-5
TGTGCCAGCAGTCCAGGGACAGGGAAGATTCAGCCCCAGCATTTT
CASSPGTGKIQPQHF
>TRBD2|TRBV20-1|-|TRBJ2-1
TGCAGTGCTAGAGTGCAGGGACTAGCGGTATACAATGAGCAGTTCTTC
CSARVQGLAVYNEQFF